The text below deals with one T cell receptor beta chain. Its antigen is not identified. This entry is derived from a study of cytomegalovirus exposure and HLA in healthy donors. Study-level background: Both the 120 validation repertoires and the approximately 700 first-cohort repertoires used the same platform, as reported by a later analysis. Study-wide findings and caveats: A few CMV-associated chains proved CMV antigen-specific in vitro. About 150 TCR beta chains were listed as cytomegalovirus-associated. In a later analysis, first-cohort TCR clusters were found to tend to co-occur in the 130 or so validation repertoires.

Libraries were prepared by immunoSEQ multiplex PCR; TCRdb keeps only in-frame clonotypes and omits some of them. This table holds around 150,000 clones, approximately 87% found once. Germline V lookup: CDR1 SGDLS, CDR2 YYNGEE. With 4 bases removed from V and 11 bases from J, the gap between germline ends came to 15 bases. The CDR3 totals 12 residues. This sequence joins TRBV9 and TRBJ1-2; D is unclear. The clonotype was recovered from a woman aged 25 to 39 in good health and CMV-seronegative. The sequenced material came from PBMCs. CDR3 in DNA: TGTGCCAGCAGCTCGAGGCGGCCTCAGTACACCTTC. Its protein is CASSSRRPQYTF.